Following are 19 T cell receptor beta chains from one sample sequenced in a study of radiation and T cells in renal cell carcinoma. Using immunoSEQ multiplex PCR, the repertoire was profiled, and TCRdb retains in-frame clones only, with some absent. This sample carries roughly 120,000 clones, roughly four fifths of them seen once, and the ten largest clones take under 2.5%. Time point reported: blood 2 weeks post-SBRT. Treatment specified: 15 Gy SBRT to primary tumor, nephrectomy 4 weeks later. Here the sequenced sample was blood, taken from a patient whose treatment included radiotherapy and nephrectomy. The source is a woman aged 60-75 years with renal cell carcinoma.

This clone was recorded only once. The chain uses TRBV18 and TRBJ1-3, with D maybe TRBD1 (6 bases). V was clipped by 2 bases and J by 0 bases, with 14 bases between them. The CDR3 length is 17 residues. Germline CDR1 is KGHSH and CDR2 is LQKENI. CDR3 in DNA: TGTGCCAGCTCACCATTGCCGGACAGTATCTCTGGAAACACCATATATTTT. It encodes CASSPLPDSISGNTIYF.

The V and J genes are TRBV2 and TRBJ2-5, with D possibly being TRBD1 or TRBD2 (5 bases each). V shed 8 bases and J shed 7 bases, with 23 bases lying between them. The CDR3 extends over 15 amino acids. Germline V gene data show CDR1 as SNHLY and CDR2 as FYNNEI. The CDR3: CASHTRDRLGGTQYF. The CDR3 bases are TGTGCCAGCCACACTCGGGATCGCCTTGGGGGGACCCAGTACTTC.

This rearrangement joins TRBV6-5 to TRBJ2-7; no clear D gene. This CDR3 spans 12 amino acids. V was clipped by 4 bases and J by 7 bases, with 11 bases between them. Germline V gene data show CDR1 as MNHEY and CDR2 as SVGAGI. The CDR3 protein is CASSFAVEEQYF. CDR3 DNA: TGTGCCAGCAGTTTCGCGGTCGAAGAGCAGTACTTC.

The chain carries TRBV2 and TRBJ1-1; 9 bases align to TRBD1. The CDR3 runs to 14 residues. Germline CDR1 is SNHLY and CDR2 is FYNNEI. J was trimmed by 1 base and V by 6 bases; bases with no gene match: 3. Here the CDR3 DNA reads TGTGCCAGCAGCCCGGACAGGGGGAACACTGAAGCTTTCTTT. Encoded protein: CASSPDRGNTEAFF.

J is TRBJ2-7 and V is TRBV11-2; D not certain. V was shortened by 2 bases and J by 2 bases, with 19 bases between the two germline ends. The CDR3 spans 17 residues. The germline CDR1 and CDR2 sequences are SGHAT and FQNNGV. As DNA, the CDR3 is TGTGCCAGCAGCTTACAGTCCGGCCGTTCTGAGCCCTACGAGCAGTACTTC. It translates to CASSLQSGRSEPYEQYF.

V usage is TRBV7-9 and J usage is TRBJ2-5; 10 nucleotides align to TRBD2. The CDR3 contains 13 residues. CDR1 and CDR2 (germline): SEHNR, FQNEAQ (reference sequence). Losses at the gene ends were 8 bases for V and 4 bases for J; bases not matched to a gene: 4. The CDR3: CASERTSGETQYF. The CDR3 nucleotides are TGTGCCAGCGAAAGGACTAGCGGAGAGACCCAGTACTTC.

The V and J genes are TRBV15 and TRBJ2-1, with 9 positions matching TRBD1. Trimming cost V 3 bases and J 7 bases; bases outside gene matches: 13. Germline V gene sequence: CDR1 LNHNV, CDR2 YYDKDF (reference sequence). This CDR3 has 17 residues. The CDR3 DNA follows: TGTGCCACCAGCAGGGGACCGGGACAGGGAGTCAAGAATGAGCAGTTCTTC. Amino acids: CATSRGPGQGVKNEQFF.

The J gene is TRBJ1-2, the V gene TRBV6-5; no reliable D call. Germline V gives CDR1 MNHEY, CDR2 SVGAGI. The CDR3 is made up of 13 amino acids. The V end was cut by 2 bases, the J end by 3 bases, with 7 bases between. The CDR3 DNA is TGTGCCAGCAGTTACAGGGTAGACTATGGCTACACCTTC. Its translation is CASSYRVDYGYTF.

This clone appeared a few times. For the CDR3, the DNA is TGTGCCAGCAGCGTAGGTAGAGGCCTTACCGTGAACACTGAAGCTTTCTTT. Its translation: CASSVGRGLTVNTEAFF. The chain is built from TRBV9 and TRBJ1-1; D is ambiguous. Between the trimmed V and J ends, which lost 0 bases and 0 bases, there was a span of 15 bases. This CDR3 comprises 17 residues. Germline CDR1 is SGDLS and CDR2 is YYNGEE. Drawing the rest from reference TRBV9 and TRBJ1-1, the complete variable domain is DSGVTQTPKHLITATGQRVTLRCSPRSGDLSVYWYQQSLDQGLQFLIQYYNGEERAKGNILERFSAQQFPDLHSELNLSSLELGDSALYFCASSVGRGLTVNTEAFFGQGTRLTVV.

The gene calls are TRBV7-6 and TRBJ2-1; TRBD1 agrees at 7 bases. The germline V gene encodes CDR1 SGHVS and CDR2 FNYEAQ. The J segment lost 3 bases and the V segment lost 3 bases, leaving 8 bases of the junction unmatched. CDR3 length: 16 amino acids. The CDR3 region has the DNA TGTGCCAGCAGCTTGAGGGGACAGCTTCTCTACAATGAGCAGTTCTTC. It specifies CASSLRGQLLYNEQFF.

This rearrangement joins TRBV7-2 to TRBJ2-1; no reliable D call. CDR1 SGHTA and CDR2 FQGNSA come from the germline V gene. This CDR3 contains 15 residues. Between the trimmed V and J ends, which lost 4 bases and 6 bases, there was a span of 16 bases. CDR3 protein: CASSSPQANRNEQFF. CDR3 nucleotides: TGTGCCAGCAGCTCCCCGCAGGCCAACCGCAATGAGCAGTTCTTC. Variable domain in full (rest from reference TRBV7-2 and TRBJ2-1): GAGVSQSPSNKVTEKGKDVELRCDPISGHTALYWYRQSLGQGLEFLIYFQGNSAPDKSGLPSDRFSAERTGGSVSTLTIQRTQQEDSAVYLCASSSPQANRNEQFFGPGTRLTVL.

The chain is built from TRBV25-1 and TRBJ2-5; D perhaps matches TRBD1 (6 bases). The V end was cut by 3 bases, the J end by 3 bases, with 8 bases between. Germline lookup yields CDR1 MGHDK and CDR2 SYGVNS. This CDR3 has 13 residues. CDR3: CASSDRGEETQYF. As DNA, the CDR3 is TGTGCCAGCAGTGACAGGGGAGAAGAGACCCAGTACTTC.

The chain combines TRBV7-2 with TRBJ2-2, with 9 bases that match TRBD1. V trimming: 1 base; J trimming: 4 bases; junction bases outside the gene matches: 13. This CDR3 is 19 amino acids long. The germline V gene has CDR1 SGHTA and CDR2 FQGNSA. This chain's CDR3 is CASSLVGQGPPGGTGELFF. The CDR3 DNA reads TGTGCCAGCAGCTTAGTAGGACAGGGGCCCCCCGGGGGCACCGGGGAGCTGTTTTTT.

The chain couples TRBV19 to TRBJ2-3, with D tentatively TRBD2 (6 bases). The CDR3 has 14 amino acids. Between the trimmed V and J ends, which lost 5 bases and 2 bases, there was a span of 11 bases. The germline V gene has CDR1 LNHDA and CDR2 SQIVND (reference sequence). For the CDR3, the DNA is TGTGCCAGTAGTCCGGGACTTAACACAGATACGCAGTATTTT. Translated: CASSPGLNTDTQYF.

There are a few counts of this clone. V is TRBV9 and J is TRBJ1-1, with 9 bases matching TRBD1. With V trimmed by 5 bases and J by 4 bases, 12 bases remained unmatched. This CDR3 comprises 16 residues. Germline V lookup: CDR1 SGDLS, CDR2 YYNGEE. The CDR3 DNA reads as TGTGCCAGCAGTGGAAGCTTAGGGACAGGGACCACTGAAGCTTTCTTT. It yields the protein CASSGSLGTGTTEAFF.

The chain carries TRBV6-1 and TRBJ2-6; the D call may be TRBD1 or TRBD2 (5 bases each). V lost 4 bases and J 2 bases, leaving 15 bases between the germline ends. The CDR3 runs 17 residues. Germline CDR1 MNHNS, CDR2 SASEGT. CDR3 nucleotide sequence: TGTGCCAGCAGTGCTCAAACGGGGCAGGCTGGGGCCAACGTCCTGACTTTC. Translating it yields CASSAQTGQAGANVLTF.

The V call is TRBV6-1, the J call TRBJ2-5, with 8 bases lining up with TRBD1. The better agreement between TRBJ2-7 and the DNA end casts doubt on the J call. Germline loops: CDR1 MNHNS, CDR2 SASEGT. The length of the CDR3 is 15 residues. DNA of the CDR3: TGTGCCAGCAGTGTCTCCGGGACAGGACCCTACGAGCAGTACTTC. This translates into CASSVSGTGPYEQYF.

This sequence joins TRBV9 and TRBJ1-1; D remains ambiguous. The V gene lost 3 bases and the J gene lost 2 bases, with 11 bases spanning the gap. Germline V gives CDR1 SGDLS, CDR2 YYNGEE. The CDR3 spans 14 residues. CDR3 in amino acids: CASSAQRFNTEAFF. The CDR3 region has the DNA TGTGCCAGCAGCGCACAGAGGTTTAACACTGAAGCTTTCTTT.

The chain has TRBV9 and TRBJ1-5; 10 bases are a match to TRBD1. V shed 4 bases and J 2 bases; nucleotides not matched to a gene: 3. The CDR3 has 15 residues. The V gene's germline CDR1 is SGDLS and CDR2 YYNGEE. In DNA, the CDR3 is TGTGCCAGCAGCTTTGGGACAGGGGGCAATCAGCCCCAGCATTTT. Its translation: CASSFGTGGNQPQHF.